This is a list of T cell receptor beta chains from one sample in a study of regulatory T cells in long-lasting Graves disease. MiXCR was run by TCRdb on the multiplex PCR reads, yielding one entry per CDR3 protein. The data contain hundreds of thousands of distinct CDR3 sequences, 16% of them singletons. The same data also went into a second study, on T cells in Graves' hyperthyroidism and ophthalmopathy.

The material sequenced was peripheral blood mononuclear cells (PBMCs), taken at new diagnosis, from a patient treated with antithyroid drugs. These receptor sequences come from a woman in her 30s with Graves disease. Both conserved end residues are part of each CDR3. The order of the fields is V gene, J gene, D gene, clone size, CDR3 DNA, CDR3 protein. The D gene is left open where the match is weak. Clone size is stated in some rows and not others, as once, few, many or a class when expanded.

>TRBV2|TRBJ2-5|NA|many
TGTGCCAGCACCTGGACAACGACGCCTCAAGAGACCCAGTACTTC
CASTWTTTPQETQYF
>TRBV28|TRBJ2-1|NA|few
TGTGCCACTAATCTGGGGAGCGGGCCGGGGGAGTTCTTC
CATNLGSGPGEFF
>TRBV28|TRBJ2-7|NA|many
TGTGCCAGCAGTTTCAGGGAAACCCCCGAGCAGTACTTC
CASSFRETPEQYF
>TRBV28|TRBJ2-1|TRBD1|many
TGTGCCAGCAGGGGACAGGGGGCGAATGAGCAGTTCTTC
CASRGQGANEQFF
>TRBV5-1|TRBJ1-1|NA|many
TGCGCCAGCAGCTTGGTTTCCGAGCTGATGAACACTGAAGCTTTCTTT
CASSLVSELMNTEAFF
>TRBV7-6|TRBJ2-2|NA|few
TGTGCCAGCAGCTCCCCTGGGTCCGGGGAGCTGTTTTTT
CASSSPGSGELFF
>TRBV6-2/TRBV6-3|TRBJ2-1|NA|many
TGTGCCAGCATGCGGGCCAAGAGCTCCTACAATGAGCAGTTCTTC
CASMRAKSSYNEQFF
>TRBV7-9|TRBJ2-3|NA|NA
TGTGCCAGCAGCCTCGCCCGGGGGATAGATACGCAGTATTTT
CASSLARGIDTQYF
>TRBV5-6|TRBJ1-4|NA|few
TGTGCCAGCAGCTTGCGGGAGGGAGCAAAACTGTTTTTT
CASSLREGAKLFF
>TRBV12-3/TRBV12-4|TRBJ2-2|NA|many
TGTGCCAGCAGTTTTAGTAGTTACGGGGAGCTGTTTTTT
CASSFSSYGELFF
>TRBV3-1|TRBJ1-2|NA|few
TGTGCCAGCAGCCCGCGGGGGGAGAGGTATGGCTACACCTTC
CASSPRGERYGYTF
>TRBV28|TRBJ2-7|TRBD2|many
TGTGCCAGCAGACCAGCGGGACCCGCTACCTACGAGCAGTACTTC
CASRPAGPATYEQYF
>TRBV12-3/TRBV12-4|TRBJ1-2|NA|many
TGTGCCAGCAGTCCTGGACAGTGGGTCTATGGCTACACCTTC
CASSPGQWVYGYTF
>TRBV7-9|TRBJ2-5|NA|NA
TGTGCCAGCAGCTCGACCGCCACAAAAGAGACCCAGTACTTC
CASSSTATKETQYF
>TRBV12-3/TRBV12-4|TRBJ1-4|TRBD1|many
TGTGCCAGCAGTTCCCTGGACAGGGAAGGTGAAAAACTGTTTTTT
CASSSLDREGEKLFF
>TRBV20-1|TRBJ2-3|TRBD2|NA
TGCAGTGCCTCCCCACTAGCGGGAGGCCGAGACACAGATACGCAGTATTTT
CSASPLAGGRDTDTQYF
>TRBV7-9|TRBJ2-5|NA|NA
TGTGCCAGCAGCTTAGGAGGGGGGCGGGCTCCAGAGACCCAGTACTTC
CASSLGGGRAPETQYF
>TRBV24-1|TRBJ2-1|TRBD1|NA
TGTGCCACCAGTGATTCCACCTGGGGTGACAGGGGGCAGTTCTTC
CATSDSTWGDRGQFF
>TRBV28|TRBJ2-6|NA|NA
TGTGCCAGCAGTTCGACGGTGAGCTCTGGGGCCAACGTCCTGACTTTC
CASSSTVSSGANVLTF
>TRBV7-2|TRBJ2-7|TRBD2|many
TGTGCCAGCAGCGCCGTAGCGGGAAGCTCCTACGAGCAGTACTTC
CASSAVAGSSYEQYF
>TRBV20-1|TRBJ2-1|TRBD2|NA
TGCAGTGCTCCGCCGATCCTTAGCGGGAGTGACTCCTACAATGAGCAGTTCTTC
CSAPPILSGSDSYNEQFF
>TRBV19|TRBJ1-1|NA|few
TGTGCCAGTAGTATAGATGGAGGACTAATGAACACTGAAGCTTTCTTT
CASSIDGGLMNTEAFF
>TRBV3-1|TRBJ1-3|TRBD1|NA
TGTGCCAGCAGCCAAGATCTAAAGGGGGCGGGAAACACCATATATTTT
CASSQDLKGAGNTIYF
>TRBV6-9|TRBJ1-2|TRBD1|NA
TGTGCCAGCAGTTACTATTCAGGGGGGCACTATGGCCACACCTTC
CASSYYSGGHYGHTF
>TRBV20-1|TRBJ1-2|NA|many
TGCAGTGCTAGATACTCCTCCGGACAGAAAGGACTTGGCTACACCTTC
CSARYSSGQKGLGYTF
>TRBV14|TRBJ2-1|NA|few
TGTGCCAGCAGCCAAGTCCAGGGGTTGGGTGAGCAGTTCTTC
CASSQVQGLGEQFF
>TRBV10-3|TRBJ1-3|NA|NA
TGTGCCATCAGTCGGACAGCGGACTACTCTGGAAACACCATATATTTT
CAISRTADYSGNTIYF
>TRBV28|TRBJ2-3|NA|many
TGTGCCAGCGGATTAGCGAGTCCTAGCACAGATACGCAGTATTTT
CASGLASPSTDTQYF
>TRBV20-1|TRBJ1-4|NA|many
TGCAGTGCTATTGACAGCGGAATTGAAAAACTGTTTTTT
CSAIDSGIEKLFF
>TRBV6-2/TRBV6-3|TRBJ2-7|NA|few
TGTGCCAGCAGTGAAGCGGGTTCCTCTAGGGAGCAGTACTTC
CASSEAGSSREQYF
>TRBV6-1|TRBJ2-7|NA|few
TGTGCCAGCAGTCCATGGGACGGGAACTACGAGCAGTACTTC
CASSPWDGNYEQYF
>TRBV5-4|TRBJ2-1|TRBD2|few
TGTGCCAGCAGCCCCAGCGGGAAAATCGATGAGCAGTTCTTC
CASSPSGKIDEQFF
>TRBV29-1|TRBJ2-2|NA|NA
TGCAGCGCCCAGCAAAGCACCGGGGAGCTGTTTTTT
CSAQQSTGELFF
>TRBV7-6|TRBJ2-7|NA|many
TGTGCCAGCAGCCCCCTGGGGCAGTCCCACGAGCAGTACTTC
CASSPLGQSHEQYF
>TRBV5-1|TRBJ2-3|TRBD2|many
TGCGCCAGCAGCGGGGCCGGGACTAGGTCAGATACGCAGTATTTT
CASSGAGTRSDTQYF
>TRBV3-1|TRBJ1-5|NA|NA
TGTGCCAGCAGCCAAGGGCCAAATAGCAATCAGCCCCAGCATTTT
CASSQGPNSNQPQHF
>TRBV2|TRBJ2-7|TRBD1|many
TGTGCCAGCAGTGACGACAGGGGGGTCCCAAGGGAGCAGTACTTC
CASSDDRGVPREQYF
>TRBV5-8|TRBJ1-1|NA|many
TGTGCCAGCAGCTTCCCGGCTGAAGCTTTCTTT
CASSFPAEAFF
>TRBV7-8|TRBJ2-7|TRBD2|many
TGTGCCAGCAGCTCCCGACTAGCCGACTACGAGCAGTACTTC
CASSSRLADYEQYF
>TRBV12-3/TRBV12-4|TRBJ1-5|NA|many
TGTGCCAGCAGTTTTGAGGGGGTCCATCAGCCCCAGCATTTT
CASSFEGVHQPQHF
>TRBV20-1|TRBJ2-7|NA|many
TGCAGTGCTATGGACGGCAGCTCCTACGAGCAGTACTTC
CSAMDGSSYEQYF
>TRBV24-1|TRBJ1-2|TRBD1|few
TGTGCCACCAGTAATACAGGGGATCCGTACTATGGCTACACCTTC
CATSNTGDPYYGYTF
>TRBV28|TRBJ2-3|NA|many
TGTGCCAGCAGCGGGATTCGGCGGGATACGCAGTATTTT
CASSGIRRDTQYF
>TRBV5-1|TRBJ2-7|NA|many
TGCGCCAGCAGCCCTGGGGGGAGAGTCCCCTACGAGCAGTACTTC
CASSPGGRVPYEQYF
>TRBV2|TRBJ2-1|TRBD2|many
TGTGCCAGCAGAGCAGGGTACGTGAGACCCAGCCGGACTAGCCAAAGCTCCTACAATGAGCAGTTCTTC
CASRAGYVRPSRTSQSSYNEQFF
>TRBV29-1|TRBJ1-5|NA|many
TGCAGCGTTGAAGTTGAGTCGAATCAGCCCCAGCATTTT
CSVEVESNQPQHF
>TRBV20-1|TRBJ2-1|TRBD2|NA
TGCAGTGCCACTACTAGCGGGAGTTGGGGGGGTGAGCAGTTCTTC
CSATTSGSWGGEQFF
>TRBV15|TRBJ2-2|TRBD2|NA
TGTGCCACCAGTGGGCGACTAGCGACCACCGGGGAGCTGTTTTTT
CATSGRLATTGELFF
>TRBV7-9|TRBJ1-5|NA|NA
TGTGCCAGCAGCCTCCCCGGACATCAGCCCCAGCATTTT
CASSLPGHQPQHF
>TRBV3-1|TRBJ1-4|TRBD1|few
TGTGCCAGCAGTCAATTCCCCGGACAGGGCTTAGTGTTTTTT
CASSQFPGQGLVFF
>TRBV27|TRBJ2-2|TRBD2|NA
TGTGCCAGCAGTTTATCAGCGGGGACGGGAGCTACCGGGGAGCTGTTTTTT
CASSLSAGTGATGELFF
>TRBV24-1|TRBJ2-1|TRBD2|many
TGTGCCACCAGTGATCTAGACCCTAGCGGGAGGGCCTATGAGCAGTTCTTC
CATSDLDPSGRAYEQFF
>TRBV7-2|TRBJ2-7|TRBD2|few
TGTGCCAGCAGCCTAAAAGCTAGCGGGACTAGCTCCTACGAGCAGTACTTC
CASSLKASGTSSYEQYF
>TRBV25-1|TRBJ2-7|NA|few
TGTGCCAGCAGTGATCCCAGGGGCAGGAGTCCCTACGAGCAGTACTTC
CASSDPRGRSPYEQYF
>TRBV20-1|TRBJ2-7|NA|many
TGCAGTGCTAGAGCCCCCAAAGGGGCGACCTCCTACGAGCAGTACTTC
CSARAPKGATSYEQYF